Detailed here is one T cell receptor beta chain. Antigen: not known. This specimen belongs to a study of T cell responses to AZD1222 COVID-19 vaccine. Findings of the study overall: The study sampled repertoires only after the peak T cell response. Seropositivity was recorded at baseline in only 6 or 7 AZD1222 recipients.

The length of the CDR3 is 12 residues. CDR1 is LNHDA, CDR2 SQIVND, per germline (reference sequence). With V trimmed by 7 bases and J by 3 bases, 3 bases remained unmatched. Sequenced by immunoSEQ multiplex PCR; TCRdb stores in-frame clones only, minus some. The top ten clones hold about 5% of a sample with approximately 150,000 clones, 90% to 95% of them seen once. The J gene is TRBJ2-7, the V gene TRBV19, with TRBD1 matching over 7 bases. This TCR derives from an adult in good health. Sample: peripheral blood, taken on day 0 of AZD1222 vaccination. CDR3 residues: CASTGTVYEQYF. The CDR3 nucleotides read TGTGCCAGTACTGGGACAGTCTACGAGCAGTACTTC. Supplemented by reference TRBV19 and TRBJ2-7, the full variable domain reads DGGITQSPKYLFRKEGQNVTLSCEQNLNHDAMYWYRQDPGQGLRLIYYSQIVNDFQKGDIAEGYSVSREKKESFPLTVTSAQKNPTAFYLCASTGTVYEQYFGPGTRLTVT.